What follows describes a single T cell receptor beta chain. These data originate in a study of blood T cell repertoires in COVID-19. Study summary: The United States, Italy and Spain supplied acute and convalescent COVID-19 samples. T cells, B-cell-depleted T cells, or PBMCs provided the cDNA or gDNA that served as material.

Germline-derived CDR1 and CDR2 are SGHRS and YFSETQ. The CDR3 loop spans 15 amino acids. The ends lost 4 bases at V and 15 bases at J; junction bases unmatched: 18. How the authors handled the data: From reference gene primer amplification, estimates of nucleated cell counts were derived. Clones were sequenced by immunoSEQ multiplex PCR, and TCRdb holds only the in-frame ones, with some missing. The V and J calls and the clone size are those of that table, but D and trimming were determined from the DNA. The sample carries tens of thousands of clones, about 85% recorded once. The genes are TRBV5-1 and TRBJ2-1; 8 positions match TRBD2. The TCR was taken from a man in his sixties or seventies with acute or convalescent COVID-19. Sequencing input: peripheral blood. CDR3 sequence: CASSPGGAGALLAFF. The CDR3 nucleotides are TGCGCCAGCAGCCCGGGGGGGGCGGGGGCCCTCCTCGCGTTCTTC.